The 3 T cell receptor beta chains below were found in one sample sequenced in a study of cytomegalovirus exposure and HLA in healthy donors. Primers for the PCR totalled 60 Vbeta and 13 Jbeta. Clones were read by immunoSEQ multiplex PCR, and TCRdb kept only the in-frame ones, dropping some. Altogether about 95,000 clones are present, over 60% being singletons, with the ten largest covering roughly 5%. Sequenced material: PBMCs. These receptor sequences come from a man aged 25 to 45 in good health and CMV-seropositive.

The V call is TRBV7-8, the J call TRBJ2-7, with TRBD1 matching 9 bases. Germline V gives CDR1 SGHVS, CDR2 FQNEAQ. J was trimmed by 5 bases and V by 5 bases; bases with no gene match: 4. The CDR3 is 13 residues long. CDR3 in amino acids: CASSLWTGDEQYV. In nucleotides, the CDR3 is TGTGCCAGCAGCCTCTGGACAGGGGACGAGCAGTACGTC.

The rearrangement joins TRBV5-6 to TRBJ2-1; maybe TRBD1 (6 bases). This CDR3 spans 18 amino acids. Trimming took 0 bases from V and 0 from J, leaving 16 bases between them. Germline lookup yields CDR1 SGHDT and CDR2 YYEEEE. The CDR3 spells CASSLVGAGERSYNEQFF. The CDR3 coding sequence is TGTGCCAGCAGCTTGGTGGGGGCAGGGGAACGCTCCTACAATGAGCAGTTCTTC.

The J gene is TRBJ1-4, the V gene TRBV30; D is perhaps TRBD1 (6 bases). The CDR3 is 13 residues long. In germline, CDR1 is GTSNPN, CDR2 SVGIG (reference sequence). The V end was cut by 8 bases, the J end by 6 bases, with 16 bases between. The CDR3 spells CARDIRRDEKLFF. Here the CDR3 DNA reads TGTGCCCGGGACATCCGAAGGGATGAAAAACTGTTTTTT.